This paragraph reports one T cell receptor (beta chain). Its antigen remains unidentified. A far larger clone is one nucleotide away, so this likely arose from a read error. The sample is drawn from a study of shared clonotypes between healthy human individuals. For the study at large: Participating donors consisted of a couple of women and a few men aged 18 to 49.

Study-wide results and limits: Sequencing depth was expected to affect clonotype sharing among donors.

This was a deep-level run. When replicate PCRs were run on unsorted PBMC, they used roughly 270 ng DNA, some 30,000 T cell genomes. Generated by immunoSEQ multiplex PCR, the TCRdb table keeps only in-frame clones and is missing some. The top ten hold about 12% of the sample, which has roughly 480,000 clones, 70% to 85% seen once. The length of the CDR3 is 15 residues. CDR1 is SNHLY, CDR2 FYNNEI, per germline. V lost 8 bases to trimming and J lost 0 bases, with 16 bases between them. This receptor was obtained from a woman aged 40 to 50 in good health. Some clones in this sample may be carry-over from other donors' samples. Sequenced input: PBMCs. This chain links TRBV2 with TRBJ2-5; a possible D gene is TRBD1 (6 bases). Written as DNA, the CDR3 is TGTGCCAGCGCCCGCTCAGGACAGTACCAAGAGACCCAGTACTTC. Translated: CASARSGQYQETQYF.